This T cell receptor (beta chain) was identified during a study of blood T cells in healthy people across ages. This CDR3 region has 15 residues. Trimming removed 3 bases from V and 5 bases from J, with 16 bases in between. Germline CDR1 SGHRS, CDR2 YFSETQ. Primed by a sample-barcoded 5' primer and a J-beta primer mix, a second PCR proceeded for 7 to 11 cycles. TCRdb itself ran the 5' RACE reads through MiXCR, one entry per CDR3 protein. The data show 1.6 million or so distinct CDR3 sequences, with about 31% seen just once and approximately 10% held by the top ten. Sequenced: blood. The source of this sequence is a woman aged 30 to 39 in good health. This rearrangement joins TRBV5-1 to TRBJ2-3, with D possibly TRBD2 on 6 matching bases. CDR3 loop: CASSSYPEGRDTQYF. In DNA form, the CDR3 reads TGCGCCAGCAGCTCCTATCCGGAGGGAAGAGATACGCAGTATTTT.